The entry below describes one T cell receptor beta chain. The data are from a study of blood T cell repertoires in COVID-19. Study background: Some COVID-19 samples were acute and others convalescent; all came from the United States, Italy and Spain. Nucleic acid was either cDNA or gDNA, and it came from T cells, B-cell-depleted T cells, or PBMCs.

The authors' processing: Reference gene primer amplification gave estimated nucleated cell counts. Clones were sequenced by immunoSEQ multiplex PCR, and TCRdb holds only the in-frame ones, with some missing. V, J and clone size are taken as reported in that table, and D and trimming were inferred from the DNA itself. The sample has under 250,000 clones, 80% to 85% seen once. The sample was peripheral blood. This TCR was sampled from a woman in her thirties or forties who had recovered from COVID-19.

CDR3 DNA: TGTGCCAGCAGCTTGGGCAGAGCAACTAATGAAAAACTGTTTTTT. Residues: CASSLGRATNEKLFF. The genes are TRBV11-3 and TRBJ1-4; D ambiguous. The CDR3 totals 15 residues. Germline CDR1 and CDR2: SGHNT and YENEEA. The V end lost 3 bases, the J end lost 0 bases, and 8 bases lay between the germline ends.